Reported below is one T cell receptor (beta chain). This record belongs to a study of cytomegalovirus exposure and HLA in healthy donors. Primers: 60 Vbeta forward and 13 Jbeta reverse. This table comes from immunoSEQ multiplex PCR, and its TCRdb copy is limited to in-frame clones, with some not included. This sample has approximately 180,000 clones, with about 12% found just once. This receptor was obtained from a man aged 50 to 59 in good health and CMV-seropositive. Input material: PBMCs.

The CDR3 nucleotides read TGTGCCAGCAGTCGACGGGACTTAGGCTACACCTTC. It specifies CASSRRDLGYTF. The gene calls are TRBV6-6 and TRBJ1-2; TRBD1 might be the D (5 bases). Trimming shortened V by 5 bases and J by 8 bases, and 12 bases separated the two germline ends. Germline CDR1 is MNHNY and CDR2 is SVGAGI (reference sequence). The CDR3 is 12 residues long.